This T cell receptor beta chain appears in the sequencing data of a study of blood T cell repertoires in COVID-19 (dated by TCRdb to 2019 to 2021). Some background on the complete study: Samples from collaborators originated in the United States, Italy and Spain and spanned both the acute and convalescent phases of COVID-19. The material from the prospective study consisted of cDNA or gDNA derived from T cells, B-cell-depleted T cells, or PBMCs. The dataset comprised deeply sampled blood TCRbeta repertoires from subjects exposed to, actively infected with, or recovered from COVID-19. A freely available public database, intended as a resource for researchers studying the immune response to SARS-CoV-2, is where the repertoires were released. The samples were drawn from two sources: the first 160 participants of the ongoing ImmuneRACE study, and 1,254 subjects contributed by 6 global collaborators. Nearly every sample came with metadata listing a de-identified subject ID, COVID-19 status, age in years and sex. HLA class I and class II types, where available, came from metadata supplied by the sample provider rather than from assay-based typing. General conclusions and limits of the study: Clinical and demographic metadata were provided uncurated, with the amount varying by source and participant.

TCRbeta CDR3 regions were amplified from genomic DNA by means of the immunoSEQ Assay, a bias-controlled multiplex PCR. From the authors' description of their analysis: Nucleated cell counts per sample were estimated from amplification of reference gene primers within the assay. To quantify the absolute abundance of each unique TCRbeta CDR3 rearrangement, sequence reads were collapsed and filtered. For each sample, productive Simpson clonality was calculated by taking the square root of Simpson's diversity index across productive rearrangements. Here the immuneACCESS table is served through TCRdb, limited to in-frame sequences with V and J called. Missing clones are a known gap in these copies; in checked studies unresolved V genes cover under half, and the rest lacks a known reason. That table is the source of V, J and clone size, and D and trimming were worked out from the DNA. The sample includes some 150,000 clones, with over 75% observed a single time. The ten largest account for roughly 2.9% of the sample.

This clone was counted once. Its antigen target is currently unknown. A read error may produce the germline difference seen at one junction end. Collaborating institutions collected whole blood in K2EDTA tubes following their own protocols. For TCRbeta analysis, collaborators shipped samples in one of three forms: frozen whole blood, isolated PBMCs, or DNA extracted from either of those sample types. The clonotype comes from a man between 45 and 60 years old with acute or convalescent COVID-19. Sequenced: peripheral blood.

The CDR3 reads CASSLGSGGYGKTQYF. The DNA sequence follows: TGTGCTAGCAGCTTAGGCAGCGGGGGCTATGGGAAGACCCAGTACTTC. The chain is assembled from TRBV7-7 and TRBJ2-5, with 8 central nucleotides matching TRBD2. The CDR3 spans 16 residues, from the cysteine through the phenylalanine. Only the CDR3 DNA stays, 48 bases, in frame from base 1. CDR1 and CDR2 were assigned from the germline V gene (reference sequence) as SSHAT and FNYEAQ. This CDR3, with the reference TRBV7-7 and TRBJ2-5 proteins standing in past its ends, gives the full variable domain GAGVSQSPRYKVTKRGQDVTLRCDPISSHATLYWYQQALGQGPEFLTYFNYEAQPDKSGLPSDRFSAERPEGSISTLTIQRTEQRDSAMYRCASSLGSGGYGKTQYFGPGTRLLVL.